The source of this T cell receptor (beta chain) is a study of cytomegalovirus exposure and HLA in healthy donors. Amplification used 60 Vbeta primers and 13 Jbeta primers. Measured with immunoSEQ multiplex PCR; TCRdb has only the in-frame clones, and not every one. Counted here are about 130,000 clones, around 83% occurring once; the ten biggest clones make up roughly 8.2%. The sequence derives from a woman aged 45-65 years in good health and CMV-seropositive. Sequenced: PBMCs.

CDR3 DNA sequence: TGCAGCGTTGAAGTGGGAGTTGGTCAGCCCCAGCATTTT. It encodes CSVEVGVGQPQHF. This chain joins TRBV29-1 and TRBJ1-5; D gene uncertain. The germline V gene has CDR1 SQVTM and CDR2 ANQGSEA. Deletions cut 1 base from V and 6 bases from J, with 10 bases between. The CDR3 consists of 13 residues.